The entry below describes one T cell receptor beta chain. This specimen comes from a study of T cell responses to AZD1222 COVID-19 vaccine. The assay was immunoSEQ multiplex PCR, and TCRdb's table has in-frame clones only and misses some. Of more than 15,000 clones listed, approximately 80% are singletons. CDR3 length: 15 residues. Per the germline V gene, CDR1 is MNHEY and CDR2 is SVGAGI. Between the trimmed V and J ends, which lost 2 bases and 0 bases, there was a span of 9 bases. Sequenced material: peripheral blood, taken 28 days after the second AZD1222 dose. The chain joins TRBV6-5 to TRBJ2-3; a possible D gene is TRBD2 (6 bases). This receptor was taken from an adult who received the AZD1222 COVID-19 vaccine. The CDR3 DNA follows: TGTGCCAGCAGTTACGGCGGGGCTAGCACAGATACGCAGTATTTT. Translation: CASSYGGASTDTQYF.